The 16 T cell receptor beta chains presented below share a single source sample, sequenced in a study of radiotherapy plus CTLA-4 blockade in lung cancer. The protocol was immunoSEQ multiplex PCR, while the TCRdb copy is restricted to in-frame clones and leaves out a portion. Of about 98,000 clones in the sample, about 81% were seen once. The material sequenced was peripheral blood, taken from a patient treated with radiotherapy plus ipilimumab. All receptors derive from a human donor with non-small cell lung cancer who had a partial response to radiotherapy plus ipilimumab.

The rearrangement links TRBV4-2 to TRBJ1-6; D is possibly TRBD1 (5 bases). This CDR3 spans 14 amino acids. Germline loops: CDR1 LGHNA, CDR2 YNFKEQ. V lost 0 bases and J 14 bases, leaving 14 bases between the germline ends. Written as DNA, the CDR3 is TGTGCCAGCAGCCAAGATGGGGCGGGGAGGGCCCTCCACTTT. Protein sequence: CASSQDGAGRALHF.

This clone was detected only once. The V call is TRBV5-1, the J call TRBJ2-1; 7 bases align to TRBD1. The CDR3 consists of 13 residues. V shed 4 bases, J shed 7 bases, and the junction held 5 bases outside the gene matches. From germline, CDR1 is SGHRS and CDR2 YFSETQ. CDR3 residues: CASSVGQQNEQFF. DNA of the CDR3: TGCGCCAGCAGCGTGGGACAGCAAAATGAGCAGTTCTTC.

This sequence joins TRBV7-8 and TRBJ2-5; 9 positions agree with TRBD1. The V gene end was trimmed by 5 bases and the J gene end by 3 bases; junction bases not matched to a gene: 7. Germline CDR1 reads SGHVS; CDR2 reads FQNEAQ. The CDR3 is made up of 15 amino acids. DNA for the CDR3: TGTGCCAGCAGCCCCGGGGACAGGGCGGAAGAGACCCAGTACTTC. Its translation is CASSPGDRAEETQYF.

The chain has TRBV19 and TRBJ1-2, with no clear D. This CDR3 has 15 amino acids. Germline CDR1 is LNHDA and CDR2 is SQIVND (reference sequence). Deletions cut 3 bases from V and 4 bases from J, with 15 bases between. This chain's CDR3 is CASSIRSRESYGYTF. In nucleotides, the CDR3 is TGTGCCAGTAGTATCAGGTCCCGGGAGAGCTATGGCTACACCTTC.

This clone occurred once. The chain couples TRBV5-6 to TRBJ2-1; weak D call: TRBD2 (5 bases). Deletions cut 4 bases from V and 9 bases from J, with 14 bases between. CDR1 is SGHDT, CDR2 YYEEEE, per germline. This CDR3 comprises 13 residues. In DNA form, the CDR3 reads TGTGCCAGCAGCGATCCGGGGATTAGTGAGCAGTTCTTC. Protein: CASSDPGISEQFF.

This clone has just a few counts. The genes are TRBV6-1 and TRBJ2-7, with TRBD1 matching 9 bases. The CDR3 covers 14 residues. Germline values: CDR1 MNHNS, CDR2 SASEGT. The V and J ends lost 7 bases and 2 bases, in that order; junction bases with no gene match: 6. The CDR3 is CASTPDRGPYEQYF. Written as DNA, the CDR3 is TGTGCCAGCACCCCGGACAGGGGACCCTACGAGCAGTACTTC.

This rearrangement joins TRBV28 to TRBJ1-2; 7 nucleotides line up with TRBD1. The CDR3 has 13 residues. Losses at the gene ends were 5 bases for V and 7 bases for J; bases not matched to a gene: 7. Germline V gene lookup returns CDR1 MDHEN and CDR2 SYDVKM. In DNA form, the CDR3 reads TGTGCCAGCAGTCGTCGGGACAGAAGTGGCTACACCTTC. Its protein is CASSRRDRSGYTF.

V gene TRBV14 combines with J gene TRBJ2-2, with TRBD2 matching 8 bases. Germline CDR1 and CDR2: SGHDN and FVKESK. The J segment lost 1 base and the V segment lost 0 bases, leaving 7 bases of the junction unmatched. The CDR3 extends over 18 amino acids. The CDR3 DNA is TGTGCCAGCAGCCAAGATAGCAGCGGGAGTTGGAACACCGGGGAGCTGTTTTTT. Its translation is CASSQDSSGSWNTGELFF.

The gene calls are TRBV11-2 and TRBJ1-1, with no clear D. Germline loops: CDR1 SGHAT, CDR2 FQNNGV. CDR3 length: 14 amino acids. Trimming cost V 7 bases and J 1 base, with 13 bases left between them. DNA of the CDR3: TGTGCCAGCACCCTAGCCGAGGGGAACACTGAAGCTTTCTTT. Translation gives CASTLAEGNTEAFF. Full variable domain (rest looked up from reference TRBV11-2 and TRBJ1-1): EAGVAQSPRYKIIEKRQSVAFWCNPISGHATLYWYQQILGQGPKLLIQFQNNGVVDDSQLPKDRFSAERLKGVDSTLKIQPAKLEDSAVYLCASTLAEGNTEAFFGQGTRLTVV.

The gene calls are TRBV5-1 and TRBJ2-1; 7 bases are a match to TRBD1. Losses at the gene ends were 6 bases for V and 0 bases for J; bases not matched to a gene: 6. The germline gives CDR1 SGHRS, CDR2 YFSETQ. This CDR3 comprises 15 residues. CDR3 protein: CASNQGVGSYNEQFF. For the CDR3, the DNA is TGCGCCAGCAACCAGGGGGTGGGCTCCTACAATGAGCAGTTCTTC.

This clone was seen once. The gene calls are TRBV6-1 and TRBJ2-2; tentatively, D is TRBD2 (7 bases). CDR1 is MNHNS and CDR2 is SASEGT in the germline V gene. With 7 bases removed from V and 4 bases from J, the gap between germline ends came to 16 bases. The CDR3 consists of 15 residues. CDR3 bases: TGTGCCAGCACCACGGGGGGCGGGGGCACCGGGGAGCTGTTTTTT. It specifies CASTTGGGGTGELFF.

This chain links TRBV6-1 with TRBJ1-3; possibly TRBD1 for D (6 bases). V shed 4 bases and J shed 3 bases, with 13 bases lying between them. The CDR3 runs 15 residues. The germline V gene has CDR1 MNHNS and CDR2 SASEGT. The CDR3 DNA reads TGTGCCAGCAGTGCGGGGACATTGGTTGGAAACACCATATATTTT. It codes for CASSAGTLVGNTIYF.

V usage is TRBV28 and J usage is TRBJ1-1; D perhaps matches TRBD1 (6 bases). This CDR3 spans 15 amino acids. V dropped 3 bases and J dropped 0 bases, with 11 bases sitting between them. Germline V gives CDR1 MDHEN, CDR2 SYDVKM. CDR3 sequence: CASSFLGGLNTEAFF. The CDR3 DNA is TGTGCCAGCAGTTTTTTGGGGGGGCTGAACACTGAAGCTTTCTTT. The entire variable domain, with the rest obtained from reference TRBV28 and TRBJ1-1, is as follows: DVKVTQSSRYLVKRTGEKVFLECVQDMDHENMFWYRQDPGLGLRLIYFSYDVKMKEKGDIPEGYSVSREKKERFSLILESASTNQTSMYLCASSFLGGLNTEAFFGQGTRLTVV.

In this sample, this clone turned up once. The chain carries TRBV27 and TRBJ2-1; 10 nucleotides agree with TRBD2. The CDR3 sequence is 16 residues long. Germline trimming cut 1 base from V and 6 bases from J; bases unmatched to any gene: 6. Germline loops: CDR1 MNHEY, CDR2 SMNVEV (reference sequence). CDR3 residues: CASSLLSRTSGNEQFF. CDR3 coding DNA: TGTGCCAGCAGTTTATTATCCCGGACTAGCGGCAATGAGCAGTTCTTC.

This chain joins TRBV28 and TRBJ1-2, with no clear D. V was trimmed by 5 bases and J by 2 bases, leaving 6 bases between them. The CDR3 has 12 amino acids. The V gene's germline CDR1 is MDHEN and CDR2 SYDVKM. The CDR3 here is CASSGTNYGYTF. CDR3 sequence (DNA): TGTGCCAGCAGTGGCACCAACTATGGCTACACCTTC.

This clone was recorded only once. The chain combines TRBV13 with TRBJ1-1, with 7 bases aligning to TRBD1. Looked up from germline, CDR1 is PRHDT and CDR2 is FYEKMQ (reference sequence). The CDR3 totals 15 residues. Germline trimming cut 5 bases from V and 2 bases from J; bases unmatched to any gene: 8. CDR3 protein: CASSEAGTVNTEAFF. As DNA, the CDR3 is TGTGCCAGCAGCGAGGCCGGGACAGTCAACACTGAAGCTTTCTTT.